One T cell receptor (beta chain) is described in this entry. The antigen is undetermined. This sample was included in a study of synovial regulatory T cells in juvenile arthritis. Study observations and caveats: Inflammation-associated Treg cells in blood had less TCR diversity than the remaining blood Treg cells.

CDR1 is SNHLY and CDR2 is FYNNEI in the germline V gene. The CDR3 covers 16 residues. No DNA sequence is on record. Measured with immunoSEQ multiplex PCR; TCRdb has only the in-frame clones, and not every one. Reported are 9,000 to 10,000 clones; the ten largest clones contain 1.5% to 2%. The chain employs TRBV2 and TRBJ1-5; TCRdb calls TRBD1, which cannot be checked without DNA. This clonotype was obtained from a donor aged 2-35 years with juvenile idiopathic arthritis. The sample taken for sequencing was Treg cells from blood. Subset here: HLA-DR+ inflammation-associated blood Treg cells. The CDR3 loop is CASRQGPHPSNQPQHF.